The 2 T cell receptor beta chains below come from one sample, sequenced in a study of control samples from healthy donors and cancer patients (dated by TCRdb to about 2020). To prepare the library, the immunoSEQ multiplex PCR assay was applied. The table comes from immuneACCESS by way of TCRdb, which keeps in-frame sequences with V and J called. Part of the clones is missing from these tables; in studies checked, under half for an unresolved V gene and the rest for unknown reasons. This sample comprises about 170,000 clones, almost 90% of them detected only once. Roughly 5.3% of the sample rests with the top ten. What was sequenced was blood. These receptors were collected from a woman under 40 in good health.

CDR3 sequence (DNA): TGTGCCAGCAGTTATCGACAGGGCCCCTACGAGCAGTACTTC. Translating gives CASSYRQGPYEQYF. The chain combines TRBV6-5 with TRBJ2-7, with TRBD1 identical over 7 bases. Per germline, CDR1 MNHEY and CDR2 SVGAGI. This CDR3 is built from 14 residues. With 3 bases clipped from V and 2 bases from J, the junction kept 4 bases outside the gene matches.

This rearrangement joins TRBV7-6 to TRBJ2-1; TRBD2 matches at 10 bases. The CDR3 sequence is 15 residues long. Germline values: CDR1 SGHVS, CDR2 FNYEAQ. Trimming removed 6 bases from V and 2 bases from J; junction bases left unmatched: 4. CDR3 sequence: CASSSGTSAYNEQFF. The CDR3 DNA follows: TGTGCCAGCAGTTCAGGGACTAGCGCCTACAATGAGCAGTTCTTC.